Listed here are 29 T cell receptor beta chains from one sample, sequenced in a study of prognosis after radiotherapy for stage I lung cancer. Multiplex PCR, run in two rounds, amplified TCR beta CDR3 from genomic DNA. Every TRBV and TRBJ gene had its own specific primer in first-round PCR. Using its own MiXCR run on the multiplex PCR reads, TCRdb lists one record per CDR3 protein. Seen here are 13,000 to 15,000 distinct CDR3 sequences, approximately 55% observed once, and the top ten hold 35% to 40%. Sequencing used PBMCs, obtained before or after stereotactic body radiation therapy (not recorded which). The receptor source for this set is a donor aged 50 or older with non-small cell lung cancer.

By share, this clonotype counts as medium-sized. The genes are TRBV27 and TRBJ1-1; tentative D call: TRBD1 (5 bases). Deletions cut 0 bases from V and 4 bases from J, with 12 bases between. This CDR3 contains 15 residues. Germline V gene lookup returns CDR1 MNHEY and CDR2 SMNVEV (reference sequence). The CDR3 protein is CASSLSPGMGTEAFF. The CDR3 coding sequence is TGTGCCAGCAGTTTATCCCCAGGGATGGGCACTGAAGCTTTCTTT.

A note on this clonotype: Germline and junction disagree at one end, which may indicate a read error. The chain combines TRBV12-3 or TRBV12-4 with TRBJ2-3; D perhaps matches TRBD2 (5 bases). The CDR3 runs to 15 residues. The DNA for the CDR3 is TGTGCCAGCGGTCTAGACGCGTCTAGCACATATACGCAGTATTTT. It specifies CASGLDASSTYTQYF.

This clonotype is categorized as medium-sized (0.01 to 0.1%). The chain combines TRBV24-1 with TRBJ1-2; the D is unclear. Deletions cut 1 base from V and 6 bases from J, with 5 bases between. The CDR3 consists of 12 residues. Germline V CDR1 and CDR2: KGHDR, SFDVKD. The CDR3 nucleotides read TGTGCCACCAGTGATTTCCGTGATGGCTACACCTTC. It encodes CATSDFRDGYTF.

The chain couples TRBV6-1 to TRBJ1-5; D unresolved. From germline, CDR1 is MNHNS and CDR2 SASEGT. This CDR3 spans 14 amino acids. V dropped 0 bases and J dropped 14 bases, with 17 bases sitting between them. The CDR3 protein is CASSEAGSNQHKHF. The CDR3, as DNA: TGTGCCAGCAGTGAAGCGGGTAGCAATCAGCACAAGCATTTT.

The V and J genes are TRBV11-3 and TRBJ2-2, with 12 bases fitting TRBD2. Germline loops: CDR1 SGHNT, CDR2 YENEEA. J was trimmed by 8 bases and V by 5 bases; bases with no gene match: 6. CDR3 length: 15 amino acids. This CDR3 is CASSPRLAGEGELFF. Written as DNA, the CDR3 is TGTGCCAGCAGCCCCAGACTAGCGGGAGAAGGGGAGCTGTTTTTT.

This clonotype was detected ten times or more. The gene calls are TRBV5-4 and TRBJ2-7; the match to TRBD2 covers 9 bases. This CDR3 has 16 amino acids. Per germline, CDR1 SGHNT and CDR2 YYREEE (reference sequence). Trimming cost V 4 bases and J 4 bases; bases outside gene matches: 12. DNA for the CDR3: TGTGCCAGCAGCATCCCTAGCGGGAACGGTCTTTACGAGCAGTACTTC. The encoded protein is CASSIPSGNGLYEQYF. Full variable domain (outside the CDR3, taken from reference TRBV5-4 and TRBJ2-7): ETGVTQSPTHLIKTRGQQVTLRCSSQSGHNTVSWYQQALGQGPQFIFQYYREEENGRGNFPPRFSGLQFPNYSSELNVNALELDDSALYLCASSIPSGNGLYEQYFGPGTRLTVT.

There are many counts of this clonotype. V is TRBV13 and J is TRBJ2-7; a possible D gene is TRBD1 (6 bases). Germline CDR1 reads PRHDT; CDR2 reads FYEKMQ (reference sequence). Trimming took off 5 bases at V and 7 bases at J, with 15 bases between the two ends. The CDR3 totals 13 residues. The CDR3 DNA sequence: TGTGCCAGCAGCGGACAGACTCTCGGGGAGCAGTACTTC. Translated, it gives CASSGQTLGEQYF.

The chain uses TRBV5-1 and TRBJ2-7; 7 bases line up with TRBD1. Germline CDR1 reads SGHRS; CDR2 reads YFSETQ. V lost 4 bases and J lost 0; bases outside the gene matches: 10. The CDR3 is 16 amino acids. Written as DNA, the CDR3 is TGCGCCAGCAGCCGTGACGGGACAGCGACCTCCTACGAGCAGTACTTC. Protein: CASSRDGTATSYEQYF.

This clonotype was observed many times. This rearrangement joins TRBV7-8 to TRBJ1-1; D is possibly TRBD1 (6 bases). Trimming cost V 4 bases and J 2 bases, with 14 bases left between them. Germline-derived CDR1 and CDR2 are SGHVS and FQNEAQ. The CDR3 totals 15 residues. As DNA, the CDR3 is TGTGCCAGCAGCTGGGGGACACATGAAAACACTGAAGCTTTCTTT. It encodes CASSWGTHENTEAFF.

As regards this clonotype: The junction departs from the called germline gene at one end, perhaps through a read error. The gene calls are TRBV7-9 and TRBJ2-1; 7 bases fit TRBD2. Germline values: CDR1 SEHNR, CDR2 FQNEAQ (reference sequence). The CDR3 runs to 14 residues. This CDR3 is CASSLRGSSDEQFF. The CDR3 bases are TGCGCCAGCAGCTTGCGCGGGAGTAGTGATGAGCAGTTCTTC.

This clonotype was seen repeatedly, ten times or more. J is TRBJ2-2 and V is TRBV30, with 10 bases aligning to TRBD2. From germline, CDR1 is GTSNPN and CDR2 SVGIG (reference sequence). The CDR3 is 16 residues long. After removal of 2 bases from V and 0 bases from J, the junction contained 3 bases not matched to a gene. In DNA, the CDR3 is TGTGCCTGGAGTATGAGCGGGAGGGCGAACACCGGGGAGCTGTTTTTT. Protein: CAWSMSGRANTGELFF. Variable domain in full (rest from reference TRBV30 and TRBJ2-2): SQTIHQWPATLVQPVGSPLSLECTVEGTSNPNLYWYRQAAGRGLQLLFYSVGIGQISSEVPQNLSASRPQDRQFILSSKKLLLSDSGFYLCAWSMSGRANTGELFFGEGSRLTVL.

V usage is TRBV11-2 and J usage is TRBJ2-2; tentatively, D is TRBD1 (6 bases). The V gene's germline CDR1 is SGHAT and CDR2 FQNNGV. The V and J ends lost 8 bases and 4 bases respectively, with 14 bases between them. This CDR3 has 14 amino acids. CDR3 loop: CASGRQVGTGELFF. DNA of the CDR3: TGTGCCAGCGGCCGACAGGTAGGCACCGGGGAGCTGTTTTTT.

This clonotype has ten or more counts. The CDR3 reads CASSRLAGGYEQYF. The CDR3 DNA sequence: TGTGCCAGCTCCAGACTAGCGGGGGGCTACGAGCAGTACTTC. V and J are TRBV2 and TRBJ2-7, with 13 nucleotides matching TRBD2. Germline V gene lookup returns CDR1 SNHLY and CDR2 FYNNEI. The CDR3 contains 14 residues. V gave up 8 bases and J gave up 3 bases; unmatched junction bases: 4.

This clonotype showed up many times. J is TRBJ1-5 and V is TRBV2; D is possibly TRBD1 (5 bases). Trimming cost V 6 bases and J 5 bases, with 17 bases left between them. Per germline, CDR1 SNHLY and CDR2 FYNNEI. This CDR3 contains 15 residues. The CDR3 region is CASRKGGRVDQPQHF. The CDR3 DNA sequence: TGTGCCAGCAGGAAGGGTGGCAGGGTGGATCAGCCCCAGCATTTT.

This clonotype was observed a single time. The chain links TRBV10-2 to TRBJ2-3; 8 bases fit TRBD1. V gave up 0 bases and J gave up 4 bases; unmatched junction bases: 6. Per the germline V gene, CDR1 is WSHSY and CDR2 is SAAADI. The CDR3 extends over 16 amino acids. The CDR3 sequence: CASSESRDRPPDTQYF. DNA for the CDR3: TGCGCCAGCAGTGAGTCCCGGGACAGGCCACCAGATACGCAGTATTTT.

This clonotype was detected many times. The CDR3 nucleotides read TGCAGCGCGTCATGGGAGGGCCTCAGCCAGTACTTC. Its translation: CSASWEGLSQYF. The rearrangement joins TRBV29-1 to TRBJ2-5; 7 bases match TRBD2. Per germline, CDR1 SQVTM and CDR2 ANQGSEA. V was clipped by 7 bases and J by 10 bases; unmatched bases: 12. The CDR3 has 12 residues.

In its sample, this clonotype was seen a few times. This chain links TRBV2 with TRBJ2-1; 15 bases align to TRBD2. CDR1 is SNHLY and CDR2 is FYNNEI in the germline V gene. With 6 bases clipped from V and 8 bases from J, the junction kept 5 bases outside the gene matches. The CDR3 length is 15 residues. CDR3 protein: CASREGLAGGDEQFF. The CDR3 nucleotides are TGTGCCAGCAGGGAGGGACTAGCGGGAGGAGATGAGCAGTTCTTC. The complete variable domain, with remaining parts taken from reference TRBV2 and TRBJ2-1, reads EPEVTQTPSHQVTQMGQEVILRCVPISNHLYFYWYRQILGQKVEFLVSFYNNEISEKSEIFDDQFSVERPDGSNFTLKIRSTKLEDSAMYFCASREGLAGGDEQFFGPGTRLTVL.

V is TRBV4-3 and J is TRBJ2-2; the D is unclear. This CDR3 contains 17 residues. Looked up from germline, CDR1 is LGHNA and CDR2 is YSLEER. Trimming stripped 4 bases from V and 2 bases from J, with 17 bases between. The CDR3 reads CASSPGLAVRNTGELFF. CDR3 in DNA: TGCGCCAGCAGCCCCGGATTGGCGGTGAGAAACACCGGGGAGCTGTTTTTT.

As concerns this clonotype: A far larger clone differs by one base, so this is likely a read error. The rearrangement joins TRBV12-3 or TRBV12-4 to TRBJ2-2; 8 bases are a match to TRBD1. This CDR3 contains 18 residues. In DNA, the CDR3 is TGTGTCATCAGTGAGTCGACGGACAGGGCGATGAACACCGGGGAGCTGTTTTTT. Its protein is CVISESTDRAMNTGELFF.

This clonotype was observed many times. The CDR3 DNA follows: TGTGCCTGGAGTGGTTTACGTCGGGCTGGAAACACCATATATTTT. Its translation: CAWSGLRRAGNTIYF. The rearrangement uses TRBV30 and TRBJ1-3, with no clear D. Germline CDR1 is GTSNPN and CDR2 is SVGIG (reference sequence). V lost 1 base to trimming and J lost 2 bases, with 12 bases between them. The CDR3 consists of 15 residues. The variable domain in full, with the rest retrieved from reference TRBV30 and TRBJ1-3, is SQTIHQWPATLVQPVGSPLSLECTVEGTSNPNLYWYRQAAGRGLQLLFYSVGIGQISSEVPQNLSASRPQDRQFILSSKKLLLSDSGFYLCAWSGLRRAGNTIYFGEGSWLTVV.

This clonotype has ten or more counts. This chain links TRBV2 with TRBJ2-2; the match to TRBD2 covers 11 bases. The CDR3 totals 15 residues. Losses at the gene ends were 8 bases for V and 7 bases for J; bases not matched to a gene: 9. CDR1 and CDR2 from the germline V gene are SNHLY and FYNNEI. In nucleotides, the CDR3 is TGTGCCAGCTCATCATTGACTAGCGGGGTCGGGGAGCTGTTTTTT. Amino acids: CASSSLTSGVGELFF.

Comment on this clonotype: Because the CDR3 is missing its conserved closing phenylalanine or tryptophan, this is likely a read error. The DNA is omitted, as the CDR3 cannot be located on it reliably, and the CDR3 follows TCRdb's listing. The V and J genes are TRBV11-2 and TRBJ1-1; no check of the table's D call, TRBD1, against the DNA was made. 16 amino acids form the CDR3, both terminal residues included. Germline assignment: CDR1 SGHAT and CDR2 FQNNGV. CDR3: CASSTELWGGTGIFKL.

This clonotype showed up many times. The CDR3 does not close with the conserved phenylalanine or tryptophan, likely indicating a read error. The chain joins TRBV5-1 to TRBJ1-1; no clear D. The V end lost 2 bases, the J end lost 3 bases, and 23 bases lay between the germline ends. CDR1 and CDR2 from the germline V gene are SGHRS and YFSETQ. This CDR3 has 18 amino acids. The CDR3 sequence: CASSFWAVNLIADTEAFL. CDR3 DNA sequence: TGCGCCAGCAGCTTTTGGGCGGTCAACTTAATAGCGGACACTGAAGCTTTCCTT.

In its sample, this clonotype was seen many times. The chain couples TRBV18 to TRBJ1-6; D gene uncertain. This CDR3 has 13 residues. Trimming took off 8 bases at V and 7 bases at J, with 12 bases between the two ends. Germline V gene sequence: CDR1 KGHSH, CDR2 LQKENI. The CDR3 region is CASRHGANSPLHF. Here the CDR3 DNA reads TGTGCCAGCCGCCACGGTGCCAATTCACCCCTCCACTTT.

Notes on this clonotype: Here the CDR3 omits its conserved ending phenylalanine or tryptophan, so a read error is the likely source. This chain links TRBV20-1 with TRBJ1-2, with 11 bases that match TRBD1. This CDR3 comprises 15 residues. The trim removed 3 bases at V and 9 bases at J, leaving 12 bases unmatched. Germline values: CDR1 DFQATT, CDR2 SNEGSKA (reference sequence). The CDR3 region is CSASGTGTGGNSYTL. The CDR3 DNA sequence: TGCAGTGCTAGCGGGACCGGGACAGGGGGTAATAGCTACACCTTA.

This clonotype has a count of ten or more. The chain has TRBV10-3 and TRBJ2-3; D is unresolved. CDR3 length equals 13 residues. Germline V CDR1 and CDR2: ENHRY, SYGVKD. V was trimmed by 0 bases and J by 0 bases, leaving 1 base between them. CDR3 amino acids: CAISESSTDTQYF. The CDR3 DNA reads as TGTGCCATCAGTGAGTCTAGCACAGATACGCAGTATTTT.

Comment on this clonotype: An end of the junction differs from the germline gene, which may be a read error. This chain connects TRBV30 to TRBJ1-2, with 9 bases matching TRBD1. This CDR3 contains 14 residues. Germline values: CDR1 GTSNPN, CDR2 SVGIG (reference sequence). The CDR3 reads CAWRDTGGLDGNTF. CDR3 DNA: TGTGCCTGGAGGGATACAGGGGGCCTAGATGGCAACACCTTC.

This clonotype was observed a single time. This sequence joins TRBV20-1 and TRBJ1-5, with TRBD1 matching 7 bases. Germline values: CDR1 DFQATT, CDR2 SNEGSKA (reference sequence). Trimming cost V 8 bases and J 6 bases; bases outside gene matches: 13. The CDR3 totals 14 residues. The CDR3, as DNA: TGCAGTTCCGTGATAGGGGGCGGCCCTCAGCCCCAGCATTTT. Residues: CSSVIGGGPQPQHF.

Ten or more counts support this clonotype. This sequence joins TRBV5-1 and TRBJ2-5; D may be TRBD2 (8 bases). Trimming removed 4 bases at V and 2 bases at J, with 21 bases between. Germline CDR1 reads SGHRS; CDR2 reads YFSETQ. The CDR3 consists of 17 residues. This chain's CDR3 is CASSAGGLAGGQETQYF. As DNA, the CDR3 is TGCGCCAGCAGCGCGGGGGGTTTGGCAGGGGGACAAGAGACCCAGTACTTC. The full variable domain, its missing parts supplied by reference TRBV5-1 and TRBJ2-5, is KAGVTQTPRYLIKTRGQQVTLSCSPISGHRSVSWYQQTPGQGLQFLFEYFSETQRNKGNFPGRFSGRQFSNSRSEMNVSTLELGDSALYLCASSAGGLAGGQETQYFGPGTRLLVL.